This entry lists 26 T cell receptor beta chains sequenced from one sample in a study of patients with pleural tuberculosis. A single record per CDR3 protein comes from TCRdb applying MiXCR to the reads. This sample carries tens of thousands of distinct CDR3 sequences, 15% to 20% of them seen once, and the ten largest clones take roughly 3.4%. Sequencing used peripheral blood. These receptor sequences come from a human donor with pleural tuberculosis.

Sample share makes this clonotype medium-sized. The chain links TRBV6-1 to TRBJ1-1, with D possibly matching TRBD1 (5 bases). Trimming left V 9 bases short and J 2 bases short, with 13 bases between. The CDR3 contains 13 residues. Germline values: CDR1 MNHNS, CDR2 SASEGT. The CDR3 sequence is CASTRDGNTEAFF. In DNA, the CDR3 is TGTGCCAGTACCCGGGACGGCAACACTGAAGCTTTCTTT.

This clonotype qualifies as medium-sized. As DNA, the CDR3 is TGCAGTGCTGTGGACAGGGGGTCTAACTTAGGGCAGCCCCAGCATTTT. It yields the protein CSAVDRGSNLGQPQHF. V and J are TRBV20-1 and TRBJ1-5; 10 bases are shared with TRBD1. CDR3 length: 16 amino acids. With 5 bases clipped from V and 7 bases from J, the junction kept 14 bases outside the gene matches. Looked up from germline, CDR1 is DFQATT and CDR2 is SNEGSKA (reference sequence).

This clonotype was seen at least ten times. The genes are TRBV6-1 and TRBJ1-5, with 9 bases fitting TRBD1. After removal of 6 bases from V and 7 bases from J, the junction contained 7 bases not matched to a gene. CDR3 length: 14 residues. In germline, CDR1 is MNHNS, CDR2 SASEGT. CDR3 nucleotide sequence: TGTGCCAGCAGCGGGACAGGGTGGCAGCAGCCCCAGCATTTT. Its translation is CASSGTGWQQPQHF.

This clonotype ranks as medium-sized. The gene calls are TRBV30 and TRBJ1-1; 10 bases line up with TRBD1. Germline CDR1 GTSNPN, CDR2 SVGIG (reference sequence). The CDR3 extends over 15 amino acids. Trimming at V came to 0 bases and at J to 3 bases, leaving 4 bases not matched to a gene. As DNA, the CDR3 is TGTGCCTGGAGTGTTCCGGGACAGGGGTACACTGAAGCTTTCTTT. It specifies CAWSVPGQGYTEAFF.

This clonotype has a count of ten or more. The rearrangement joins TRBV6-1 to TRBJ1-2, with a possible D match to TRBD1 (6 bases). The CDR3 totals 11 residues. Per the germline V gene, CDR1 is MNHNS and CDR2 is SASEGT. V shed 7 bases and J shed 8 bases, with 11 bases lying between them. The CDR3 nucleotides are TGTGCCAGCAACAGGGAGAACGGCTACACCTTC. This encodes CASNRENGYTF.

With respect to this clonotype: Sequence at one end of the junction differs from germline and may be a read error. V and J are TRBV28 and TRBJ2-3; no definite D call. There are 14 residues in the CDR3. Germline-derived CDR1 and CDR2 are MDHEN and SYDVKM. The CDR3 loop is CANSLRGGTDTQYF. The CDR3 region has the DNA TGTGCCAACAGTTTACGAGGAGGCACAGATACGCAGTATTTT. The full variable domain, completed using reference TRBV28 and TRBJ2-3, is DVKVTQSSRYLVKRTGEKVFLECVQDMDHENMFWYRQDPGLGLRLIYFSYDVKMKEKGDIPEGYSVSREKKERFSLILESASTNQTSMYLCANSLRGGTDTQYFGPGTRLTVL.

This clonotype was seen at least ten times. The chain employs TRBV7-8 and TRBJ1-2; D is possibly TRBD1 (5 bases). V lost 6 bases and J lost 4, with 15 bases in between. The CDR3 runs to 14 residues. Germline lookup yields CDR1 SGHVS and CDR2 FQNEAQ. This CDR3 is CASSPQGTVYGYTF. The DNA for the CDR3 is TGTGCCAGCAGTCCTCAGGGTACAGTCTATGGCTACACCTTC.

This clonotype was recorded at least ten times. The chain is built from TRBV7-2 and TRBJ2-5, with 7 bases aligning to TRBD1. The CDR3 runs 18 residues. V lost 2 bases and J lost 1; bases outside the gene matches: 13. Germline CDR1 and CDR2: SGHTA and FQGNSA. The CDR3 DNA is TGTGCCAGCAGCTTATATCCAGGGGGAGCAACCTCCCAAGAGACCCAGTACTTC. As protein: CASSLYPGGATSQETQYF.

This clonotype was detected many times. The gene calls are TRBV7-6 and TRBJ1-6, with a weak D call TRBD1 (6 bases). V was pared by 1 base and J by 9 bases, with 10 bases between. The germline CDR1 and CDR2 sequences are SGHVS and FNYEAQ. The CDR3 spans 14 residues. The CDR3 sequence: CASSLEQGSSPLHF. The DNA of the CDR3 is TGTGCCAGCAGCTTAGAGCAGGGGAGTTCACCCCTCCACTTT.

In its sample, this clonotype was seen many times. CDR3: CASSPDRGEAFF. In nucleotides, the CDR3 is TGTGCCAGCTCACCAGATAGAGGTGAAGCTTTCTTT. The rearrangement joins TRBV18 to TRBJ1-1; D remains ambiguous. The CDR3 has 12 residues. The germline gives CDR1 KGHSH, CDR2 LQKENI. The germline V and J ends were trimmed by 2 bases and 7 bases, with 8 bases remaining between them.

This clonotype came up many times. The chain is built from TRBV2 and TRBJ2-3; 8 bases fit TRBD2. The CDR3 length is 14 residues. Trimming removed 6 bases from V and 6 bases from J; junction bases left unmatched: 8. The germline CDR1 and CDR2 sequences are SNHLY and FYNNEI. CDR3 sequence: CASRSGLGSDTQYF. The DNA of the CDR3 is TGTGCCAGCAGATCGGGACTAGGGTCCGATACGCAGTATTTT.

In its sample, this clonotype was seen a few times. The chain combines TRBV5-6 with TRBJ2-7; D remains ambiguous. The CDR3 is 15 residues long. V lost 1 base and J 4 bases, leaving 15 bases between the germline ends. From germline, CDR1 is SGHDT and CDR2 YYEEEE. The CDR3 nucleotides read TGTGCCAGCAGCTTGTATAGGTTAGAAGCTTACGAGCAGTACTTC. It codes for CASSLYRLEAYEQYF.

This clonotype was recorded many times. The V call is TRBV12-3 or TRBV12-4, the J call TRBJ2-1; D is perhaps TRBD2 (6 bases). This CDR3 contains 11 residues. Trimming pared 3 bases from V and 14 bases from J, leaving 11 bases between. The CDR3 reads CASSFGGLEFF. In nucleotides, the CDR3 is TGTGCCAGCAGTTTTGGAGGGTTGGAGTTCTTC.

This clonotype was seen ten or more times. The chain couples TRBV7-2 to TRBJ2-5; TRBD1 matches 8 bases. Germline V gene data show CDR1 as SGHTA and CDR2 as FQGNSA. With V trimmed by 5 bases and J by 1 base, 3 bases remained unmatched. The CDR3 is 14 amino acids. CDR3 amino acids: CASSPDRVQETQYF. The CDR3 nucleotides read TGTGCCAGCAGCCCGGACAGGGTCCAAGAGACCCAGTACTTC.

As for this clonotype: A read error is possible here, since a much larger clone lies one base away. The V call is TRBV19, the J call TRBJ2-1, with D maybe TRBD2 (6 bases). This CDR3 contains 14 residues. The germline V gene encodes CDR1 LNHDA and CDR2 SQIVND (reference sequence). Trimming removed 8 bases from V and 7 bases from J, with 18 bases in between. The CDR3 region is CASGSRRADNEQFF. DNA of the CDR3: TGTGCCAGTGGAAGCAGGAGGGCCGATAATGAGCAGTTCTTC.

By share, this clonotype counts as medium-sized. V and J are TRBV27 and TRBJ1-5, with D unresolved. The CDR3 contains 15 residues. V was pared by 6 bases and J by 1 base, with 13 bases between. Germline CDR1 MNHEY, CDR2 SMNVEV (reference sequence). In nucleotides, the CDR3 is TGTGCCAGCAGCAGCCTCACCGGGAGCAATCAGCCCCAGCATTTT. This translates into CASSSLTGSNQPQHF.

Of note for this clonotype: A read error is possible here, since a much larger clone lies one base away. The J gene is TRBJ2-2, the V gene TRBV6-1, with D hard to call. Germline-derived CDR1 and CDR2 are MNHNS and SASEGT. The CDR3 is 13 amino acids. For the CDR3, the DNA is TGTGCCAGCAGGGTGGGGAACGCCGGGGAGCTGTTTTTT. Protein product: CASRVGNAGELFF.

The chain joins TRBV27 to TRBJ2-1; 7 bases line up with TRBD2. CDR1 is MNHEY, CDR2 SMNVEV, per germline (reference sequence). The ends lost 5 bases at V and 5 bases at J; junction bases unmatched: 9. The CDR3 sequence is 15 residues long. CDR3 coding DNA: TGTGCCAGCAGTCTAGGGGCTAGCGGCAACAATGAGCAGTTCTTC. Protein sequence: CASSLGASGNNEQFF.

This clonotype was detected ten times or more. For the CDR3, the DNA is TGTGCCAGCAGCTTTGTGGGCGGGGGCGACACCGGGGAGCTGTTTTTT. Translating it yields CASSFVGGGDTGELFF. The V call is TRBV5-4, the J call TRBJ2-2; perhaps TRBD2 as D (7 bases). The germline V and J ends were trimmed by 2 bases and 3 bases, with 14 bases remaining between them. This CDR3 region has 16 residues. The germline CDR1 and CDR2 sequences are SGHNT and YYREEE (reference sequence).

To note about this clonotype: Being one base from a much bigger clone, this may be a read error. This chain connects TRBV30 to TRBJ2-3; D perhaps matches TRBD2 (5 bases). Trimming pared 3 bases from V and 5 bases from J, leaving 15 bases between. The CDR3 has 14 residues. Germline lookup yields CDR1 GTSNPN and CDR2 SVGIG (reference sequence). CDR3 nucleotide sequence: TGTGCCTGGAGCCTCCTAGGGAGCGAAGATACGCAGTATTTT. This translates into CAWSLLGSEDTQYF. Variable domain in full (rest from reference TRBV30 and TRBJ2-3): SQTIHQWPATLVQPVGSPLSLECTVEGTSNPNLYWYRQAAGRGLQLLFYSVGIGQISSEVPQNLSASRPQDRQFILSSKKLLLSDSGFYLCAWSLLGSEDTQYFGPGTRLTVL.

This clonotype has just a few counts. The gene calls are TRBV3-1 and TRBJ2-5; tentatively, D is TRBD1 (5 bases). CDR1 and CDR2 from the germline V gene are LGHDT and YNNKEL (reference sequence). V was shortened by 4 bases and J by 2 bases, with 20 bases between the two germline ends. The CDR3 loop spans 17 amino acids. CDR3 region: CASSPSSRGWRQETQYF. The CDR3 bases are TGTGCCAGCAGCCCCTCCTCAAGGGGATGGCGGCAAGAGACCCAGTACTTC.

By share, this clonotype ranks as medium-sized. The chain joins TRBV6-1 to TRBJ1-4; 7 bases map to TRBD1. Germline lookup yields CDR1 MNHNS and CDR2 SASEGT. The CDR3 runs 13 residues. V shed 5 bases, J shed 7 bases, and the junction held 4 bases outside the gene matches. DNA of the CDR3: TGTGCCAGCAGTCAGGGGGGGGGTGAAAAACTGTTTTTT. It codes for CASSQGGGEKLFF.

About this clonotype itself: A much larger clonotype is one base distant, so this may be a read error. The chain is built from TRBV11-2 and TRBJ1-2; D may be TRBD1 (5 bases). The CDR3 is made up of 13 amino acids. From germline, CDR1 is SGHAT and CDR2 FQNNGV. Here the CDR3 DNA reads TGTGCCAGCAGCCGAGGGGCGAACTATGGCTACGCCTTC. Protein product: CASSRGANYGYAF.

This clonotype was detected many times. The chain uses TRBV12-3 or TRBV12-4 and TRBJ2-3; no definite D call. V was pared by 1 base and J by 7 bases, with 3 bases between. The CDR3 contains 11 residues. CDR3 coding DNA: TGTGCCAGCAGTTTAGTGAATACGCAGTATTTT. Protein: CASSLVNTQYF.

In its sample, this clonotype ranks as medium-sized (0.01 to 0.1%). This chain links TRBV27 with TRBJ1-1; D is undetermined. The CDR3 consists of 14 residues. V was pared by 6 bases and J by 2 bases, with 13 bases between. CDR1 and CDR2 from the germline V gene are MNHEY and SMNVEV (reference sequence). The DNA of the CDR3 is TGTGCCAGCAGGACCGACGGTTACAACACTGAAGCTTTCTTT. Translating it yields CASRTDGYNTEAFF.

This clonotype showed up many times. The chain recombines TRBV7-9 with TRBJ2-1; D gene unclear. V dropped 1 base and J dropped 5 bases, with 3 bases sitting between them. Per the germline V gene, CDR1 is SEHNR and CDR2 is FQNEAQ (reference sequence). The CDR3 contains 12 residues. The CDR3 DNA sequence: TGTGCCAGCAGCTTAGTGGACAATGAGCAGTTCTTC. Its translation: CASSLVDNEQFF.